Presented here are 13 T cell receptor beta chains from one specimen sequenced in a study of Ad26.COV2.S vaccination and SARS-CoV-2 variants. As for treatment: roughly 18 received Ad26.COV2.S at low or high dose, single or two shots; about five received placebo; per-sample allocation not given. The investigators took samples on day 63 after the first vaccine or placebo injection. Profiled with immunoSEQ multiplex PCR; TCRdb holds only in-frame clones, not every one. This table holds about 400,000 clones, 75% to 90% found once. The material sequenced was peripheral blood, taken in a trial of Ad26.COV2.S vaccine versus placebo. Source of these receptors: a person between 18 and 65 years old who received the Ad26.COV2.S COVID-19 vaccine or a placebo.

This clone was detected many times. The chain joins TRBV9 to TRBJ2-7; D possibly corresponds to TRBD2 (6 bases). The V and J ends lost 0 bases and 4 bases respectively, with 14 bases between them. The CDR3 loop spans 15 amino acids. Looked up from germline, CDR1 is SGDLS and CDR2 is YYNGEE. CDR3 bases: TGTGCCAGCAGCGTAGAGGACGGGAGCTGGTACGAGCAGTACTTC. It yields the protein CASSVEDGSWYEQYF. Combining the CDR3 with reference TRBV9 and TRBJ2-7 gives the whole variable domain DSGVTQTPKHLITATGQRVTLRCSPRSGDLSVYWYQQSLDQGLQFLIQYYNGEERAKGNILERFSAQQFPDLHSELNLSSLELGDSALYFCASSVEDGSWYEQYFGPGTRLTVT.

The V gene is TRBV3-1 (or the pseudogene TRBV3-2), the J gene TRBJ2-1, with D perhaps matching TRBD2 (7 bases). The CDR3 is 15 residues long. The V end was cut by 7 bases, the J end by 6 bases, with 19 bases between. Looked up from germline, CDR1 is LGHDT and CDR2 is YNNKEL (reference sequence). The CDR3 loop is CASKGGRGVGNEQFF. In DNA, the CDR3 is TGTGCCAGCAAGGGGGGCCGGGGGGTCGGCAATGAGCAGTTCTTC.

Notes on this clone: The same CDR3 also results from other DNA sequences found in this sample. The chain carries TRBV19 and TRBJ2-1; D unclear. The CDR3 loop spans 15 amino acids. V shed 3 bases and J shed 0 bases, with 9 bases lying between them. Per germline, CDR1 LNHDA and CDR2 SQIVND (reference sequence). The CDR3 loop reads CASSIDRSSYNEQFF. The CDR3 DNA sequence: TGTGCCAGTAGTATTGACCGGAGCTCCTACAATGAGCAGTTCTTC. The full variable domain, rest sourced from reference TRBV19 and TRBJ2-1, is DGGITQSPKYLFRKEGQNVTLSCEQNLNHDAMYWYRQDPGQGLRLIYYSQIVNDFQKGDIAEGYSVSREKKESFPLTVTSAQKNPTAFYLCASSIDRSSYNEQFFGPGTRLTVL.

CDR3 region: CASSSGRSHQETQYF. CDR3 in DNA: TGTGCCAGCAGTTCGGGCCGTTCCCATCAGGAGACCCAGTACTTC. The V call is TRBV2, the J call TRBJ2-5; D remains unclear. V was pared by 5 bases and J by 5 bases, with 18 bases between. Germline V CDR1 and CDR2: SNHLY, FYNNEI. The CDR3 covers 15 residues.

The chain employs TRBV6-5 and TRBJ1-2, with 8 bases matching TRBD1. The CDR3 loop spans 13 amino acids. Germline CDR1 MNHEY, CDR2 SVGAGI. The V segment lost 8 bases and the J segment 5 bases; nucleotides outside the gene matches: 7. Here the CDR3 reads CASHQQGDYGYTF. The DNA for the CDR3 is TGTGCCAGCCATCAACAGGGGGATTATGGCTACACCTTC.

The chain uses TRBV18 and TRBJ2-5; 11 bases agree with TRBD2. This CDR3 region has 16 residues. Germline CDR1 and CDR2: KGHSH and LQKENI. The junction had 6 bases not matched to a gene; V was cut back by 1 base and J by 5 bases. CDR3 residues: CASSPQLAGVKETQYF. CDR3 DNA: TGTGCCAGCTCACCACAACTAGCGGGAGTTAAGGAGACCCAGTACTTC.

This clone was seen more than once but under ten times. This chain joins TRBV6-1 and TRBJ2-1, with D maybe TRBD1 (6 bases). V was pared by 2 bases and J by 7 bases, with 6 bases between. This CDR3 is built from 12 residues. CDR1 is MNHNS and CDR2 is SASEGT in the germline V gene. The CDR3 DNA is TGTGCCAGCAGTGAACAGGGGAATGAGCAGTTCTTC. It encodes CASSEQGNEQFF.

The V gene is TRBV5-1, the J gene TRBJ2-3, with D possibly TRBD2 on 6 matching bases. Trimming removed 3 bases from V and 1 base from J, with 12 bases in between. The CDR3 has 15 amino acids. Germline V CDR1 and CDR2: SGHRS, YFSETQ. The CDR3 region has the DNA TGCGCCAGCAGCTCGGGACTCCTCCGCACAGATACGCAGTATTTT. Its protein product is CASSSGLLRTDTQYF.

In its sample, this clone was seen once. In the same sample, other DNA sequences code for this CDR3. V is TRBV27 and J is TRBJ1-5, with D unclear. Trimming pared 1 base from V and 7 bases from J, leaving 5 bases between. The germline gives CDR1 MNHEY, CDR2 SMNVEV (reference sequence). The CDR3 consists of 12 residues. CDR3 loop: CASSLWGQPQHF. DNA for the CDR3: TGTGCCAGCAGTTTATGGGGACAGCCCCAGCATTTT.

The rearrangement links TRBV11-3 to TRBJ2-7; the match to TRBD2 covers 7 bases. Losses at the gene ends were 6 bases for V and 0 bases for J; bases not matched to a gene: 8. CDR3 length equals 15 residues. Germline values: CDR1 SGHNT, CDR2 YENEEA. In DNA form, the CDR3 reads TGTGCCAGCAGTCCAACTAGCGCCTACTCCTACGAGCAGTACTTC. Its translation: CASSPTSAYSYEQYF.

The genes are TRBV11-3 and TRBJ2-3, with TRBD2 as a possible D gene (6 bases). The germline gives CDR1 SGHNT, CDR2 YENEEA. This CDR3 spans 16 amino acids. V gave up 4 bases and J gave up 2 bases, with 16 bases separating them. As DNA, the CDR3 is TGTGCCAGCAGCTCCAACGGGGGAGTCCTCACAGATACGCAGTATTTT. Translated, it gives CASSSNGGVLTDTQYF. The variable domain in full, completed from reference TRBV11-3 and TRBJ2-3, reads EAGVVQSPRYKIIEKKQPVAFWCNPISGHNTLYWYLQNLGQGPELLIRYENEEAVDDSQLPKDRFSAERLKGVDSTLKIQPAELGDSAVYLCASSSNGGVLTDTQYFGPGTRLTVL.

The V gene is TRBV28, the J gene TRBJ2-1; unclear D gene. Trimming took 5 bases from V and 4 from J, leaving 12 bases between them. There are 14 residues in the CDR3. Germline CDR1 and CDR2: MDHEN and SYDVKM. DNA for the CDR3: TGTGCCAGCAGTGCAGCACTCAGATACAATGAGCAGTTCTTC. This translates into CASSAALRYNEQFF.

The J gene is TRBJ2-7, the V gene TRBV28; D tentatively reads TRBD1 or TRBD2 (5 bases each). Trimming left V 5 bases short and J 2 bases short, with 10 bases between. CDR1 is MDHEN and CDR2 is SYDVKM in the germline V gene. This CDR3 spans 13 amino acids. The CDR3 region is CASSEGRAYEQYF. The CDR3 nucleotides read TGTGCCAGCAGTGAGGGCAGGGCCTACGAGCAGTACTTC.